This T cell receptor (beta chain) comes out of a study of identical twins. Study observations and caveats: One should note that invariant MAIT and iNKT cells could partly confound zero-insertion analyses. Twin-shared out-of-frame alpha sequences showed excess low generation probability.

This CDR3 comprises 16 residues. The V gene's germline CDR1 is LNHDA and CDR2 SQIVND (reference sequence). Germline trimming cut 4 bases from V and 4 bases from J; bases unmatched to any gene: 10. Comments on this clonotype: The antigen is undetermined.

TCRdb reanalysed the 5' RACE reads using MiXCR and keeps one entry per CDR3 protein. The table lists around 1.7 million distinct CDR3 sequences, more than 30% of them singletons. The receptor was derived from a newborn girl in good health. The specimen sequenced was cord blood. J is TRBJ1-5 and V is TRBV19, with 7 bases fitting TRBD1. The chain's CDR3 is CASSTTGTVDNQPQHF. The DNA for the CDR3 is TGTGCCAGTAGTACAACCGGGACAGTCGATAATCAGCCCCAGCATTTT.